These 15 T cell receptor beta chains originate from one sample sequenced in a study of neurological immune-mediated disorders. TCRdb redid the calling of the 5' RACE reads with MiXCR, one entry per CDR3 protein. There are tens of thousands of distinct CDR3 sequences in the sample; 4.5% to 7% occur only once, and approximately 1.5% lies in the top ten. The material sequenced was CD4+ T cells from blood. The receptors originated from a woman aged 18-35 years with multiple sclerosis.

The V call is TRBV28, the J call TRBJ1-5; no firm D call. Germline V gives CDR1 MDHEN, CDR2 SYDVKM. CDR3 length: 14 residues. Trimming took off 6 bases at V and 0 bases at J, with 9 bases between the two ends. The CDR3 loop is CASRHTYSNQPQHF. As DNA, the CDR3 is TGTGCCAGCAGACACACTTATAGCAATCAGCCCCAGCATTTT. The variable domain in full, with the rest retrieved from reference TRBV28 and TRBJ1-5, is DVKVTQSSRYLVKRTGEKVFLECVQDMDHENMFWYRQDPGLGLRLIYFSYDVKMKEKGDIPEGYSVSREKKERFSLILESASTNQTSMYLCASRHTYSNQPQHFGDGTRLSIL.

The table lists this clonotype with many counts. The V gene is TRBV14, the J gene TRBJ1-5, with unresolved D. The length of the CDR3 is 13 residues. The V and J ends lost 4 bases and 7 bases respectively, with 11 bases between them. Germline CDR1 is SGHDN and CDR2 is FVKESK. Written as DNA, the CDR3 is TGTGCCAGCAGCCCTCATCCGGACCAGCCCCAGCATTTT. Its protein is CASSPHPDQPQHF.

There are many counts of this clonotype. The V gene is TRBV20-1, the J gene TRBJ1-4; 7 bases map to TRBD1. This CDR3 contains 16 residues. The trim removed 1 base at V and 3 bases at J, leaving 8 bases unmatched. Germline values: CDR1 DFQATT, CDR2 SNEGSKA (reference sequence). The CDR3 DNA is TGCAGTGCTAGAGGGATCGGGACAGATGCTAATGAAAAACTGTTTTTT. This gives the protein CSARGIGTDANEKLFF.

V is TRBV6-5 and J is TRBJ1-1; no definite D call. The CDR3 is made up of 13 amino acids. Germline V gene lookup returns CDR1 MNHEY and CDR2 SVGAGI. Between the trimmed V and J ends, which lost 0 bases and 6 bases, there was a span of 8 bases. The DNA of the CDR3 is TGTGCCAGCAGTTACTCGGGGAGTGCTGAAGCTTTCTTT. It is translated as CASSYSGSAEAFF.

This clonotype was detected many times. The CDR3 region is CASSLELAGGSSYNEQFF. CDR3 sequence (DNA): TGTGCCAGCAGCTTGGAACTAGCGGGAGGCTCTTCCTACAATGAGCAGTTCTTC. This chain links TRBV5-5 with TRBJ2-1; TRBD2 agrees at 12 bases. The ends lost 0 bases at V and 1 base at J; junction bases unmatched: 5. The CDR3 extends over 18 amino acids. Looked up from germline, CDR1 is SGHKS and CDR2 is YYEKEE (reference sequence). Full variable domain (outside the CDR3, taken from reference TRBV5-5 and TRBJ2-1): DAGVTQSPTHLIKTRGQQVTLRCSPISGHKSVSWYQQVLGQGPQFIFQYYEKEERGRGNFPDRFSARQFPNYSSELNVNALLLGDSALYLCASSLELAGGSSYNEQFFGPGTRLTVL.

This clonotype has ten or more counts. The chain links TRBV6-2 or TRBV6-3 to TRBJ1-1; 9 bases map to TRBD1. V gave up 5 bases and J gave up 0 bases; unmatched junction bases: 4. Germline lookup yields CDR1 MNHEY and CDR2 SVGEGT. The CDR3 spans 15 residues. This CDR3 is CASSTRTGVNTEAFF. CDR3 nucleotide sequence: TGTGCCAGCAGTACGCGGACAGGGGTGAACACTGAAGCTTTCTTT.

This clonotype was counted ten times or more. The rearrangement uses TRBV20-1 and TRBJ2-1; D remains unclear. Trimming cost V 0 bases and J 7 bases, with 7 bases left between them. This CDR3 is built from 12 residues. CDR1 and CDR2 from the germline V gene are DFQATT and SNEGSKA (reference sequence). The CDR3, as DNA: TGCAGTGCTAGAGACCGGCTGAATGAGCAGTTCTTC. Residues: CSARDRLNEQFF.

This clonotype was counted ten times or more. The DNA for the CDR3 is TGTGCCAGCAGCCCTGACAGGGGAAGGACAGATACGCAGTATTTT. Amino acid sequence: CASSPDRGRTDTQYF. The J gene is TRBJ2-3, the V gene TRBV6-5, with 8 nucleotides matching TRBD1. CDR3 length: 15 amino acids. CDR1 MNHEY and CDR2 SVGAGI come from the germline V gene. The junction had 8 bases not matched to a gene; V was cut back by 6 bases and J by 3 bases.

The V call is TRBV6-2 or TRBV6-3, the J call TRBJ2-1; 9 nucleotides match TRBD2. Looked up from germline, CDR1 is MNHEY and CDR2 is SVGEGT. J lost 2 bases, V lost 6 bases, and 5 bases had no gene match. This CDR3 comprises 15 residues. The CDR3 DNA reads TGTGCCAGCAGGGCGAGCGGGAGGACCTACAATGAGCAGTTCTTC. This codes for CASRASGRTYNEQFF.

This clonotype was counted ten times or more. The CDR3 is CASSSDPGRQETQYF. In nucleotides, the CDR3 is TGCGCCAGCAGCTCGGACCCCGGCAGGCAAGAGACCCAGTACTTC. The rearrangement links TRBV5-1 to TRBJ2-5, with D unclear. The germline CDR1 and CDR2 sequences are SGHRS and YFSETQ. The CDR3 covers 15 residues. V gave up 3 bases and J gave up 2 bases, with 14 bases separating them.

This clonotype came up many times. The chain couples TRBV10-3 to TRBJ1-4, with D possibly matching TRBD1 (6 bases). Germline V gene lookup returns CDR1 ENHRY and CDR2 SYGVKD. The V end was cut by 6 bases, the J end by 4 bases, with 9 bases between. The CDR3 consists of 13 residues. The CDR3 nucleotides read TGTGCCATCAGAGGACAGATTAATGAAAAACTGTTTTTT. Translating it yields CAIRGQINEKLFF.

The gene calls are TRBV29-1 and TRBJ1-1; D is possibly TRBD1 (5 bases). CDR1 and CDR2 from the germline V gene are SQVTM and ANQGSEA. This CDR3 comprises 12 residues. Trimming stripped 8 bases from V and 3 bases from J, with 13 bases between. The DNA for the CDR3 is TGCAGCTTAGGGGCGGAGGACACTGAAGCTTTCTTT. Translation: CSLGAEDTEAFF. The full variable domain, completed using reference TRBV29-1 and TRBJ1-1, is SAVISQKPSRDICQRGTSLTIQCQVDSQVTMMFWYRQQPGQSLTLIATANQGSEATYESGFVIDKFPISRPNLTFSTLTVSNMSPEDSSIYLCSLGAEDTEAFFGQGTRLTVV.

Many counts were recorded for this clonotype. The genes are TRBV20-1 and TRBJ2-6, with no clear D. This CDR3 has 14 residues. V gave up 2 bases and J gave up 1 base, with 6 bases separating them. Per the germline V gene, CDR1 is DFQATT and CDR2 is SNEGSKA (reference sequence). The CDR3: CSARMASGANVLTF. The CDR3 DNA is TGCAGTGCTAGAATGGCTTCTGGGGCCAACGTCCTGACTTTC.

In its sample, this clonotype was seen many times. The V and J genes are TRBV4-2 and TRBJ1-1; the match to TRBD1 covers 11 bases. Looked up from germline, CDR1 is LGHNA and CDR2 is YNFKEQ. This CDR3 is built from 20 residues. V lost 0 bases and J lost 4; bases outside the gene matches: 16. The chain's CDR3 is CASSQDRTGGAAWRSTEAFF. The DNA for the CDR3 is TGTGCCAGCAGCCAAGACAGGACAGGGGGCGCGGCGTGGAGGAGCACTGAAGCTTTCTTT.

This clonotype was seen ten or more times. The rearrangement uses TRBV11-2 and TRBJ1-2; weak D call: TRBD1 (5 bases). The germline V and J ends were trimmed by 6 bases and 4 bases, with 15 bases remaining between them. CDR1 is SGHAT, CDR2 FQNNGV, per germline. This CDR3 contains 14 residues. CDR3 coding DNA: TGTGCCAGCAGTTCCCAGACAGAGGTCTATGGCTACACCTTC. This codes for CASSSQTEVYGYTF. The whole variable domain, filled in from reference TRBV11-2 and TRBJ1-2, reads EAGVAQSPRYKIIEKRQSVAFWCNPISGHATLYWYQQILGQGPKLLIQFQNNGVVDDSQLPKDRFSAERLKGVDSTLKIQPAKLEDSAVYLCASSSQTEVYGYTFGSGTRLTVV.